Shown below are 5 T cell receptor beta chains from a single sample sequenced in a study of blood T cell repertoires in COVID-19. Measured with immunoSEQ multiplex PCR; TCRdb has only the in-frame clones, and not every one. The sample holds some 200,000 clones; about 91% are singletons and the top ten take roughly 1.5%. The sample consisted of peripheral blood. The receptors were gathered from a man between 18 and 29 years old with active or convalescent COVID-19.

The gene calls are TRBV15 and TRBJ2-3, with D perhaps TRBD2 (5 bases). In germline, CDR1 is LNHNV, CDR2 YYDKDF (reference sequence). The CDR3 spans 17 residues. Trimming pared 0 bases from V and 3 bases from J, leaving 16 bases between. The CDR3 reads CATSRDDEGAVTDTQYF. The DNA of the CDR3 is TGTGCCACCAGCAGAGATGATGAGGGCGCAGTGACAGATACGCAGTATTTT.

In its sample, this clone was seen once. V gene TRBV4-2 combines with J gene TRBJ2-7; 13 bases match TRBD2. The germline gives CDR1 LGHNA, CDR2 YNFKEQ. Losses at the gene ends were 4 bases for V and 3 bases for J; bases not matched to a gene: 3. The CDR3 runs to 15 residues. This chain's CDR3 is CASSRRTSGSYEQYF. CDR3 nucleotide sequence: TGTGCCAGCAGCCGCCGGACTAGCGGGAGCTACGAGCAGTACTTC.

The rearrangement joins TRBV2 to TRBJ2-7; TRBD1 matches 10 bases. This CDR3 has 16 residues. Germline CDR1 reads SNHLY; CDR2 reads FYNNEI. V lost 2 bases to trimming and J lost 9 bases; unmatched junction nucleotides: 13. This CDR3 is CASSETGTGEPGGQYF. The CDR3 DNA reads TGTGCCAGCAGTGAAACCGGGACAGGGGAGCCTGGCGGGCAGTACTTC.

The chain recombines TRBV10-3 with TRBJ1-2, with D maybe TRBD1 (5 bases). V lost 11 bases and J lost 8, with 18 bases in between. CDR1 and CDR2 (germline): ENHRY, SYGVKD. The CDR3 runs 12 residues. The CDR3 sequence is CAVARGGGGYTF. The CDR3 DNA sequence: TGTGCCGTTGCCCGGGGGGGAGGGGGCTACACCTTC.

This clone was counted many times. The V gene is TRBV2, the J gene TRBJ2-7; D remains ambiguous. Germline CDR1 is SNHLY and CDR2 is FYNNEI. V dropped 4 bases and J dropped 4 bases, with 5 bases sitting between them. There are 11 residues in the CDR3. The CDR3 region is CASSGRYEQYF. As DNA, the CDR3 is TGTGCCAGCAGTGGTAGATACGAGCAGTACTTC.